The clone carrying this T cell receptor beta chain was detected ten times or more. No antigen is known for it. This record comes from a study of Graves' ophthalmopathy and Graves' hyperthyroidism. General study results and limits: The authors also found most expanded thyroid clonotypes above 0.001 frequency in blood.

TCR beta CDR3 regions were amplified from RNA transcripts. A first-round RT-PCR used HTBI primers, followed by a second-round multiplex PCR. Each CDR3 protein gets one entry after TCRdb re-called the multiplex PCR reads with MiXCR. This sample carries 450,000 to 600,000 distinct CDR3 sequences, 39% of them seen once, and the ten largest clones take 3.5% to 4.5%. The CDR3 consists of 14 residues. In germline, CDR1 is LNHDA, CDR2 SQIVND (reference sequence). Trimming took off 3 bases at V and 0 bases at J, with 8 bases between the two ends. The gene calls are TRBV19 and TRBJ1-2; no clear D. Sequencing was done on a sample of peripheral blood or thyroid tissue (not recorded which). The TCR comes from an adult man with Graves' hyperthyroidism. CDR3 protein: CASSMIRTNYGYTF. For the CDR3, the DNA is TGTGCCAGTAGTATGATCCGTACTAACTATGGCTACACCTTC.